The sequence of this TCR beta chain was determined in a study of T cell responses to AZD1222 COVID-19 vaccine. The protocol was immunoSEQ multiplex PCR, while the TCRdb copy is restricted to in-frame clones and leaves out a portion. The profile covers about 100,000 clones, with 80% to 90% appearing a single time and 4.2% taken by the ten largest. The CDR3 sequence is 15 residues long. Germline CDR1 and CDR2: SNHLY and FYNNEI. V lost 7 bases and J 1 base, leaving 16 bases between the germline ends. The material was peripheral blood, obtained on day 0 of MenACWY control vaccination. The J gene is TRBJ1-2, the V gene TRBV2, with D maybe TRBD1 (5 bases). This receptor was obtained from an adult in good health. CDR3 in DNA: TGTGCCAGCACTCAAGGAGGGGCTGGTAACTATGGCTACACCTTC. Amino acids: CASTQGGAGNYGYTF.